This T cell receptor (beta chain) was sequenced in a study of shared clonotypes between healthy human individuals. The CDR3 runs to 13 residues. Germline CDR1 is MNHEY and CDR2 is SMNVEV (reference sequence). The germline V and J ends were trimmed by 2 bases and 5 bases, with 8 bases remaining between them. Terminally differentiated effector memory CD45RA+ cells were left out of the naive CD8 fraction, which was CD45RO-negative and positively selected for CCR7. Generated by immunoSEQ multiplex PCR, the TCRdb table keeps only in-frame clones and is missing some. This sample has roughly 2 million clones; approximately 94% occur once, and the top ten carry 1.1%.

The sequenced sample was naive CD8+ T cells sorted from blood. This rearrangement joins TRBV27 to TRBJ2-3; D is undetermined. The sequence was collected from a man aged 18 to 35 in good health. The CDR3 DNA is TGTGCCAGCAGTTTACTTCCGCAAGATACGCAGTATTTT. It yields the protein CASSLLPQDTQYF.